This T cell receptor (beta chain) was observed in a study of blood T cells in healthy people across ages. The CDR3 is 13 amino acids. Looked up from germline, CDR1 is LNHNV and CDR2 is YYDKDF (reference sequence). Trimming left V 1 base short and J 5 bases short, with 8 bases between. With a J-beta primer mix and a sample-barcoded 5' primer, a second PCR ran about 7 to 12 cycles. TCRdb fed the 5' RACE reads into MiXCR, producing one record per CDR3 protein. Of some 900,000 distinct CDR3 sequences listed, 40% to 60% are singletons. The sample consisted of blood. This chain joins TRBV15 and TRBJ2-5, with no clear D. This clonotype originated in a man aged 30 to 45 in good health. Written as DNA, the CDR3 is TGTGCCACCAGCAGAGCTGCGGCGGAGACCCAGTACTTC. Translated, it gives CATSRAAAETQYF.